The clone carrying this T cell receptor beta chain showed up many times. The J segment lost 2 bases and the V segment lost 5 bases, leaving 8 bases of the junction unmatched. The CDR3 length is 15 residues. Via MiXCR, TCRdb re-called the 5' RACE reads, giving one row per CDR3 protein. The data contain just over 40,000 distinct CDR3 sequences, more than 4.5% of them singletons. This specimen comes from a study of T cells of healthy individuals. J is TRBJ2-7 and V is TRBV12-3 or TRBV12-4; 8 bases are shared with TRBD2. This receptor was identified in a human donor in good health. This chain's CDR3 is CASSLSSGRTYEQYF. Written as DNA, the CDR3 is TGTGCCAGCAGTCTCTCTAGCGGGCGAACCTACGAGCAGTACTTC.